These 24 T cell receptor beta chains were all obtained from the same sample, sequenced in a study of T cell responses to AZD1222 COVID-19 vaccine. Clones were sequenced by immunoSEQ multiplex PCR, and TCRdb holds only the in-frame ones, with some missing. Here the sample spans 60,000 to 80,000 clones, over 60% being singletons. The sequenced sample was peripheral blood, obtained 28 days after the second AZD1222 dose. The source of these receptors is an adult who received the AZD1222 COVID-19 vaccine.

This sequence joins TRBV7-9 and TRBJ2-2; TRBD2 is a possible D gene (6 bases). Trimming removed 6 bases from V and 8 bases from J, with 22 bases in between. Germline V gives CDR1 SEHNR, CDR2 FQNEAQ (reference sequence). The CDR3 is 16 amino acids. The CDR3 here is CASSIIWDSTTGELFF. CDR3 sequence (DNA): TGTGCCAGCAGTATAATATGGGACTCCACGACGGGGGAGCTGTTTTTT.

The CDR3 protein is CASSESGSNEKLFF. The DNA for the CDR3 is TGTGCCAGCAGTGAAAGCGGGTCTAATGAAAAACTGTTTTTT. The chain recombines TRBV25-1 with TRBJ1-4; D not resolved. The germline CDR1 and CDR2 sequences are MGHDK and SYGVNS. The ends were cut back, 2 bases at V and 3 bases at J, with 7 bases in the middle. The CDR3 is 14 residues long. Based on the CDR3 plus reference TRBV25-1 and TRBJ1-4, the full variable domain is EADIYQTPRYLVIGTGKKITLECSQTMGHDKMYWYQQDPGMELHLIHYSYGVNSTEKGDLSSESTVSRIRTEHFPLTLESARPSHTSQYLCASSESGSNEKLFFGSGTQLSVL.

J is TRBJ2-2 and V is TRBV5-6; D is unclear. V was pared by 7 bases and J by 4 bases, with 20 bases between. In germline, CDR1 is SGHDT, CDR2 YYEEEE. The CDR3 is made up of 16 amino acids. The DNA for the CDR3 is TGTGCCAGCGGATTATTGCCGGGCTCCGCCACCGGGGAGCTGTTTTTT. It yields the protein CASGLLPGSATGELFF.

The gene calls are TRBV11-2 and TRBJ2-5; a possible D gene is TRBD2 (5 bases). CDR3 length: 14 amino acids. The germline gives CDR1 SGHAT, CDR2 FQNNGV. V lost 4 bases to trimming and J lost 8 bases, with 17 bases between them. Here the CDR3 DNA reads TGTGCCAGCAGCTCCGGACTGGATAAGAGAACCCAGTACTTC. Protein product: CASSSGLDKRTQYF.

The table lists this clone with a few counts. V and J are TRBV10-3 and TRBJ1-5; 9 nucleotides agree with TRBD1. This CDR3 has 14 amino acids. Germline lookup yields CDR1 ENHRY and CDR2 SYGVKD. The V segment lost 6 bases and the J segment 7 bases; nucleotides outside the gene matches: 7. In DNA, the CDR3 is TGTGCCATCAGCTCGGGACAGGGCGGGCAGCCCCAGCATTTT. This gives the protein CAISSGQGGQPQHF.

This clone was picked up a small number of times. The V gene is TRBV18, the J gene TRBJ2-5; D not resolved. Trimming took off 2 bases at V and 4 bases at J, with 11 bases between the two ends. Germline CDR1 KGHSH, CDR2 LQKENI. This CDR3 has 14 residues. The CDR3 sequence: CASSPIARRETQYF. The DNA for the CDR3 is TGTGCCAGCTCACCAATCGCCAGGCGAGAGACCCAGTACTTC.

The CDR3 sequence: CASSEWRGAAGIYEQYF. CDR3 nucleotides: TGCGCCAGCAGTGAGTGGCGGGGGGCTGCTGGAATATACGAGCAGTACTTC. The rearrangement joins TRBV10-2 to TRBJ2-7; 8 bases are a match to TRBD2. The CDR3 has 17 amino acids. Germline values: CDR1 WSHSY, CDR2 SAAADI. The trim removed 1 base at V and 4 bases at J, leaving 12 bases unmatched.

The V gene is TRBV24-1, the J gene TRBJ2-2, with 7 bases identical to TRBD2. The CDR3 contains 17 residues. Germline trimming cut 0 bases from V and 4 bases from J; bases unmatched to any gene: 7. The germline CDR1 and CDR2 sequences are KGHDR and SFDVKD. CDR3 sequence (DNA): TGTGCCACCAGTGATTTGGTGGGAGGGCGGAGCACCGGGGAGCTGTTTTTT. Translating gives CATSDLVGGRSTGELFF.

Only a few counts were recorded for this clone. The chain uses TRBV2 and TRBJ2-3; 8 positions match TRBD2. Losses at the gene ends were 9 bases for V and 0 bases for J; bases not matched to a gene: 11. This CDR3 is 16 amino acids long. Germline V lookup: CDR1 SNHLY, CDR2 FYNNEI. DNA of the CDR3: TGTGCCAGTATTTACTTAGCGGGGACTAGCACAGATACGCAGTATTTT. It translates to CASIYLAGTSTDTQYF.

This clone was detected once. The V gene is TRBV6-5, the J gene TRBJ1-6, with TRBD1 as a possible D gene (5 bases). The CDR3 is 14 residues long. Germline V gives CDR1 MNHEY, CDR2 SVGAGI. The ends were cut back, 7 bases at V and 10 bases at J, with 17 bases in the middle. In DNA form, the CDR3 reads TGTGCCAGCACCCAGGAGCAGGGACGATCACCCCTCCACTTT. Amino acids: CASTQEQGRSPLHF.

The rearrangement uses TRBV7-6 and TRBJ2-1; no clear D gene. CDR1 is SGHVS and CDR2 is FNYEAQ in the germline V gene. Trimming removed 3 bases from V and 7 bases from J, with 13 bases in between. The CDR3 totals 14 residues. The CDR3 bases are TGTGCCAGCAGCTTGCTGTCCCAAGCGAATGAGCAGTTCTTC. This sequence encodes CASSLLSQANEQFF.

In its sample, this clone was seen a few times. The chain carries TRBV4-3 and TRBJ1-6; D ambiguous. In germline, CDR1 is LGHNA, CDR2 YSLEER. The CDR3 extends over 14 amino acids. Trimming removed 1 base from V and 8 bases from J, with 9 bases in between. The CDR3 is CASSQGLNYSPLHF. In DNA, the CDR3 is TGCGCCAGCAGCCAAGGACTGAACTATTCACCCCTCCACTTT.

The table lists this clone with a count of one. The chain recombines TRBV28 with TRBJ2-7; 10 bases match TRBD2. V lost 5 bases and J lost 3; bases outside the gene matches: 7. Germline lookup yields CDR1 MDHEN and CDR2 SYDVKM. This CDR3 is 15 amino acids long. The CDR3 loop reads CASSLAGDPLYEQYF. In nucleotides, the CDR3 is TGTGCCAGCAGTCTAGCGGGAGATCCCCTCTACGAGCAGTACTTC.

V usage is TRBV7-9 and J usage is TRBJ2-7; D remains ambiguous. The V end lost 4 bases, the J end lost 1 base, and 5 bases lay between the germline ends. The CDR3 extends over 12 amino acids. Germline V gives CDR1 SEHNR, CDR2 FQNEAQ (reference sequence). The CDR3 bases are TGTGCCAGCAGCTCTTTTTCCTACGAGCAGTACTTC. Protein product: CASSSFSYEQYF.

This rearrangement joins TRBV5-6 to TRBJ2-1; D gene uncertain. The CDR3 is 13 residues long. Germline-derived CDR1 and CDR2 are SGHDT and YYEEEE. The V gene lost 4 bases and the J gene lost 7 bases, with 12 bases spanning the gap. CDR3: CASSLTIRNEQFF. DNA of the CDR3: TGTGCCAGCAGCCTCACGATCAGGAATGAGCAGTTCTTC.

This chain joins TRBV28 and TRBJ2-7; perhaps TRBD2 as D (5 bases). Germline lookup yields CDR1 MDHEN and CDR2 SYDVKM. The CDR3 consists of 13 residues. Deletions cut 2 bases from V and 3 bases from J, with 8 bases between. CDR3 loop: CASSLQAVYEQYF. The CDR3, as DNA: TGTGCCAGCAGTTTACAAGCGGTCTACGAGCAGTACTTC.

The chain is built from TRBV9 and TRBJ2-3; D ambiguous. The V gene lost 0 bases and the J gene lost 7 bases, with 6 bases spanning the gap. Per germline, CDR1 SGDLS and CDR2 YYNGEE. The CDR3 is 12 residues long. Written as DNA, the CDR3 is TGTGCCAGCAGCGTAGAAGAGAATACGCAGTATTTT. Amino acid sequence: CASSVEENTQYF.

This clone was found once. The V gene is TRBV5-1, the J gene TRBJ1-2; tentative D call: TRBD1 (5 bases). Per the germline V gene, CDR1 is SGHRS and CDR2 is YFSETQ. Between the trimmed V and J ends, which lost 0 bases and 14 bases, there was a span of 20 bases. The CDR3 totals 14 residues. The CDR3 DNA reads TGCGCCAGCAGCTTGGAATTCCTGACAGTAGCTAGAACCTTC. Protein sequence: CASSLEFLTVARTF. The full variable domain, with the rest looked up from reference TRBV5-1 and TRBJ1-2, is KAGVTQTPRYLIKTRGQQVTLSCSPISGHRSVSWYQQTPGQGLQFLFEYFSETQRNKGNFPGRFSGRQFSNSRSEMNVSTLELGDSALYLCASSLEFLTVARTFGSGTRLTVV.

The chain uses TRBV19 and TRBJ1-1; D remains unclear. CDR1 is LNHDA, CDR2 SQIVND, per germline (reference sequence). There are 12 residues in the CDR3. The V gene lost 5 bases and the J gene lost 7 bases, with 11 bases spanning the gap. The CDR3, as DNA: TGTGCCAGTAGTGCGGCAAGATTTGAAGCTTTCTTT. Encoded protein: CASSAARFEAFF. The complete variable domain, with remaining parts taken from reference TRBV19 and TRBJ1-1, reads DGGITQSPKYLFRKEGQNVTLSCEQNLNHDAMYWYRQDPGQGLRLIYYSQIVNDFQKGDIAEGYSVSREKKESFPLTVTSAQKNPTAFYLCASSAARFEAFFGQGTRLTVV.

V and J are TRBV7-3 and TRBJ2-6; 9 bases agree with TRBD1. The CDR3 is 19 amino acids. CDR1 is SGHTA, CDR2 FQGTGA, per germline. Trimming at V came to 1 base and at J to 3 bases, leaving 10 bases not matched to a gene. CDR3 sequence: CASSLIPAGQGGGANVLTF. The CDR3 nucleotides are TGTGCCAGCAGCTTAATCCCTGCGGGACAGGGAGGTGGGGCCAACGTCCTGACTTTC.

The J gene is TRBJ2-4, the V gene TRBV6-5, with a weak D call TRBD1 (7 bases). The ends were cut back, 6 bases at V and 9 bases at J, with 18 bases in the middle. This CDR3 region has 14 residues. CDR1 is MNHEY and CDR2 is SVGAGI in the germline V gene. Here the CDR3 DNA reads TGTGCCAGCAGAGCCGCCGGGACAGCGGGCATTCAGTACTTC. Encoded protein: CASRAAGTAGIQYF.

The chain links TRBV13 to TRBJ2-5, with 8 positions matching TRBD2. Germline CDR1 and CDR2: PRHDT and FYEKMQ (reference sequence). CDR3 length equals 14 residues. Germline trimming cut 3 bases from V and 5 bases from J; bases unmatched to any gene: 5. CDR3 nucleotide sequence: TGTGCCAGCAGCTTGTTGACTAGCGAGGAGACCCAGTACTTC. Encoded protein: CASSLLTSEETQYF.

V usage is TRBV2 and J usage is TRBJ2-1; the D gene is possibly TRBD2 (6 bases). Germline loops: CDR1 SNHLY, CDR2 FYNNEI. V was trimmed by 1 base and J by 7 bases, leaving 14 bases between them. The CDR3 consists of 15 residues. This CDR3 reads CASSEDGSPWNEQFF. The CDR3 region has the DNA TGTGCCAGCAGTGAAGACGGGAGCCCTTGGAATGAGCAGTTCTTC.

This clone occurred once. This sequence joins TRBV5-6 and TRBJ1-2; D gene ambiguous. The V and J ends lost 7 bases and 3 bases respectively, with 10 bases between them. The CDR3 is 12 residues long. Germline V lookup: CDR1 SGHDT, CDR2 YYEEEE. DNA for the CDR3: TGTGCCAGCTCCGAGGGTGACTATGGCTACACCTTC. Translating it yields CASSEGDYGYTF. Based on the CDR3 plus reference TRBV5-6 and TRBJ1-2, the full variable domain is DAGVTQSPTHLIKTRGQQVTLRCSPKSGHDTVSWYQQALGQGPQFIFQYYEEEERQRGNFPDRFSGHQFPNYSSELNVNALLLGDSALYLCASSEGDYGYTFGSGTRLTVV.